Following are 18 T cell receptor beta chains from one sample sequenced in a study of neurological immune-mediated disorders. TCRdb reprocessed the 5' RACE reads via MiXCR and lists one record per CDR3 protein. This sample has 53,000 or so distinct CDR3 sequences; approximately 8.4% occur once, and the top ten carry under 2.5%. As for time point: longitudinal time-point 3. The specimen was PBMCs. The source of these receptors is a woman aged 35 to 49 in good health.

This clonotype has at least ten counts. The chain links TRBV5-1 to TRBJ2-5, with a weak D call TRBD1 (6 bases). The CDR3 runs 15 residues. The V gene lost 4 bases and the J gene lost 3 bases, with 16 bases spanning the gap. CDR1 SGHRS and CDR2 YFSETQ come from the germline V gene. CDR3 amino acids: CASSLVFRGKETQYF. The CDR3 nucleotides are TGCGCCAGCAGCCTGGTATTCAGGGGCAAAGAGACCCAGTACTTC.

This clonotype appeared many times. V is TRBV10-1 and J is TRBJ1-5; D unresolved. The V end lost 9 bases, the J end lost 2 bases, and 11 bases lay between the germline ends. This CDR3 spans 13 amino acids. From germline, CDR1 is WNHNN and CDR2 SYGVQD (reference sequence). CDR3: CASQADGNQPQHF. The CDR3 coding sequence is TGCGCCAGTCAGGCGGACGGCAATCAGCCCCAGCATTTT.

CDR3 coding DNA: TGCGCCAGCAGCCAGACGTTCTTTCGGACAGGGGTCCGCACAGATACGCAGTATTTT. Its translation: CASSQTFFRTGVRTDTQYF. The rearrangement uses TRBV4-1 and TRBJ2-3; 9 bases match TRBD1. The CDR3 runs to 19 residues. V was clipped by 3 bases and J by 1 base; unmatched bases: 14. Germline V lookup: CDR1 MGHRA, CDR2 YSYEKL.

At least ten counts were recorded for this clonotype. The V and J genes are TRBV25-1 and TRBJ1-3; D gene uncertain. The CDR3 covers 14 residues. Per the germline V gene, CDR1 is MGHDK and CDR2 is SYGVNS. Trimming stripped 3 bases from V and 4 bases from J, with 10 bases between. The CDR3 DNA is TGTGCCAGCAGTGATACCGGGAGCGGAAACACCATATATTTT. Translating gives CASSDTGSGNTIYF.

There are many counts of this clonotype. This chain connects TRBV6-5 to TRBJ1-1; D call uncertain. This CDR3 region has 13 residues. Germline V gene lookup returns CDR1 MNHEY and CDR2 SVGAGI. V lost 7 bases, J lost 0 bases, and 9 bases lay in between. Here the CDR3 DNA reads TGTGCCAGCACCCGGACCTTGAACACTGAAGCTTTCTTT. It translates to CASTRTLNTEAFF.

This clonotype appeared many times. The V gene is TRBV10-3, the J gene TRBJ2-3; perhaps TRBD2 as D (7 bases). The germline V gene has CDR1 ENHRY and CDR2 SYGVKD. V shed 10 bases and J shed 4 bases, with 18 bases lying between them. The CDR3 sequence is 14 residues long. CDR3: CATSRAGASDTQYF. Written as DNA, the CDR3 is TGTGCCACCTCTCGGGCGGGGGCCTCAGATACGCAGTATTTT.

There are many counts of this clonotype. The chain couples TRBV20-1 to TRBJ1-5; 7 bases agree with TRBD1. Germline V gene data show CDR1 as DFQATT and CDR2 as SNEGSKA (reference sequence). There are 16 residues in the CDR3. V lost 0 bases, J lost 1 base, and 6 bases stayed unmatched. The CDR3 loop reads CSARDRQGLSNQPQHF. The CDR3 DNA reads TGCAGTGCTAGAGATCGACAGGGTCTGAGCAATCAGCCCCAGCATTTT.

Regarding this clonotype: Given a much more abundant clone one base away, this may be a read error. The conserved final phenylalanine or tryptophan is absent from the CDR3, which likely points to a read error. The chain joins TRBV12-3 or TRBV12-4 to TRBJ1-4, with 8 positions matching TRBD1. J gave up 3 bases and V 6 bases, and 6 bases lay outside the gene matches. The CDR3 spans 15 residues. The CDR3 DNA reads TGTGCCAGCAGCCAGAGACAGGGGTCTAATGAAAAACTGTTTTCT. Translating gives CASSQRQGSNEKLFS.

The V gene is TRBV5-1, the J gene TRBJ2-1; TRBD2 aligns across 10 bases. V lost 4 bases to trimming and J lost 2 bases; unmatched junction nucleotides: 6. The V gene's germline CDR1 is SGHRS and CDR2 YFSETQ. The CDR3 consists of 16 residues. The CDR3 loop reads CASSPLAGGTYNEQFF. The CDR3 DNA follows: TGCGCCAGCAGCCCGTTAGCGGGGGGCACCTACAATGAGCAGTTCTTC.

This clonotype showed up many times. V usage is TRBV20-1 and J usage is TRBJ2-3; 11 bases line up with TRBD2. Germline V CDR1 and CDR2: DFQATT, SNEGSKA (reference sequence). The CDR3 has 17 amino acids. The ends lost 0 bases at V and 6 bases at J; junction bases unmatched: 11. The CDR3 nucleotides are TGCAGTGCTAGAGACACGGGACTAGCGGCGATTCGGGATACGCAGTATTTT. It encodes CSARDTGLAAIRDTQYF.

At least ten counts were recorded for this clonotype. The V and J genes are TRBV6-4 and TRBJ1-1, with TRBD1 identical over 8 bases. Germline V gives CDR1 MRHNA, CDR2 SNTAGT. J was trimmed by 1 base and V by 8 bases; bases with no gene match: 3. The CDR3 loop spans 13 amino acids. CDR3 sequence reads: CASRDRRNTEAFF. The CDR3 DNA sequence: TGTGCCAGCCGGGACAGGAGGAACACTGAAGCTTTCTTT.

This clonotype was detected many times. The chain uses TRBV20-1 and TRBJ2-1; 15 nucleotides match TRBD2. The CDR3 is made up of 16 amino acids. Per germline, CDR1 DFQATT and CDR2 SNEGSKA (reference sequence). The trim removed 3 bases at V and 15 bases at J, leaving 15 bases unmatched. CDR3 amino acids: CSASPLGLAGGSGRFF. CDR3 nucleotides: TGCAGTGCTAGCCCCTTGGGACTAGCGGGAGGTTCGGGGCGGTTCTTC.

The table lists this clonotype with many counts. The rearrangement joins TRBV12-3 or TRBV12-4 to TRBJ1-1, with D possibly matching TRBD1 (6 bases). There are 13 residues in the CDR3. V was shortened by 6 bases and J by 5 bases, with 13 bases between the two germline ends. CDR3 bases: TGTGCCAGCAGATCTCACCAGGGGACTGAAGCTTTCTTT. Amino acids: CASRSHQGTEAFF.

This clonotype was counted many times. The CDR3 DNA is TGTGCCAGCAGCTTATACGGGGCGGTGGTTTCCGGGGAGCTGTTTTTT. As protein: CASSLYGAVVSGELFF. The genes are TRBV7-3 and TRBJ2-2; the D call may be TRBD1 or TRBD2 (5 bases each). CDR1 SGHTA and CDR2 FQGTGA come from the germline V gene. There are 16 residues in the CDR3. Deletions cut 2 bases from V and 6 bases from J, with 16 bases between.

In this sample, this clonotype turned up many times. For the CDR3, the DNA is TGTGCCACCAGTGATTTGGCCGCGGGAGCAGTGAATGAGCAGTTCTTC. This translates into CATSDLAAGAVNEQFF. V gene TRBV24-1 combines with J gene TRBJ2-1; 7 bases agree with TRBD2. CDR3 size: 16 residues. The V segment lost 0 bases and the J segment 7 bases; nucleotides outside the gene matches: 8. Germline V gene lookup returns CDR1 KGHDR and CDR2 SFDVKD.

This clonotype was detected ten times or more. J is TRBJ2-1 and V is TRBV7-3, with unresolved D. CDR3 length: 13 amino acids. V was trimmed by 6 bases and J by 7 bases, leaving 13 bases between them. Germline CDR1 and CDR2: SGHTA and FQGTGA. CDR3 in DNA: TGTGCCAGCAGTCGGGTCCTCGGGAATGAGCAGTTCTTC. Translating gives CASSRVLGNEQFF. Full variable domain (remainder filled in from reference TRBV7-3 and TRBJ2-1): GAGVSQTPSNKVTEKGKYVELRCDPISGHTALYWYRQSLGQGPEFLIYFQGTGAADDSGLPNDRFFAVRPEGSVSTLKIQRTERGDSAVYLCASSRVLGNEQFFGPGTRLTVL.

This clonotype appeared many times. The chain combines TRBV6-5 with TRBJ1-1, with D possibly being TRBD1 (5 bases). This CDR3 region has 16 residues. The V and J ends lost 3 bases and 5 bases respectively, with 19 bases between them. Germline V CDR1 and CDR2: MNHEY, SVGAGI. CDR3 coding DNA: TGTGCCAGCAGTTATAGGGCAGGGTCTATATCGACTGAAGCTTTCTTT. Its translation is CASSYRAGSISTEAFF.

This clonotype was detected ten times or more. V gene TRBV29-1 combines with J gene TRBJ1-1; D ambiguous. This CDR3 is 13 amino acids long. In germline, CDR1 is SQVTM, CDR2 ANQGSEA. Between the trimmed V and J ends, which lost 6 bases and 5 bases, there was a span of 16 bases. The chain's CDR3 is CSVDQRSGTEAFF. The CDR3 bases are TGCAGCGTCGACCAAAGAAGTGGAACTGAAGCTTTCTTT.